This record covers a single T cell receptor beta chain. Its cognate antigen is unknown. CDR1 and CDR2 (germline): SGHTA, FQGTGA. This CDR3 has 13 amino acids. Trimming cost V 5 bases and J 7 bases, with 13 bases left between them. This sample was taken from a study of chemoradiotherapy in HPV16-positive cancers. Study-wide findings and caveats: Functional assays defining HPV-specific T cells used only a couple of HPV16-positive patients. Non-HPV-specific T cells did not expand in tumors during treatment, whereas candidate HPV-specific clones and E7-related motifs did.

The repertoire was sequenced with immunoSEQ multiplex PCR; TCRdb's copy has only in-frame clones and lacks some. Here the sample spans under 35,000 clones, more than 70% being singletons. This TCR was recovered from a human donor with HPV-associated anogenital cancer. Sequenced material: blood, taken from a patient who underwent chemoradiotherapy. The rearrangement joins TRBV7-3 to TRBJ2-3; possible D gene TRBD2, 5 bases. CDR3 amino acids: CASSLYGENTQYF. The CDR3 bases are TGTGCCAGCAGCCTATACGGGGAAAATACGCAGTATTTT.